Given below is one TCR beta chain in context. The antigen is undetermined. This entry comes from a study of blood T cells in healthy people across ages. Points from the study as a whole: A strong correlation between TCR beta diversity and naive T cell percentage was seen. Donor CMV infection status was unknown, possibly confounding age-related changes in expanded clonotypes.

CDR3 length: 16 residues. V lost 0 bases to trimming and J lost 3 bases, with 15 bases between them. Germline CDR1 and CDR2: LGHNA and YSLEER. With a J-beta primer mix and a sample-barcoded 5' primer, a second PCR ran about 7 to 11 cycles. MiXCR, run by TCRdb on the 5' RACE reads, gives a single entry per CDR3 protein. The repertoire holds hundreds of thousands of distinct CDR3 sequences, with roughly 44% as singletons. The sequence was collected from a man in his 60s in good health. The sequenced sample was blood. The genes are TRBV4-3 and TRBJ2-7; tentatively, D is TRBD2 (6 bases). CDR3 residues: CASSQEGGKGGYEQYF. The DNA of the CDR3 is TGCGCCAGCAGCCAAGAAGGAGGGAAGGGAGGCTACGAGCAGTACTTC.